These 11 T cell receptor beta chains were sequenced from one sample in a study of T cell clusters in autoimmune cytopenias. TRB was amplified from approximately 250 ng of peripheral blood genomic DNA per sample. One tube held mixed TRB-A and TRB-B primer pools for touch-down PCR. TCRdb re-called the multiplex PCR reads; every CDR3 protein appears as one record, without DNA. The table for this sample gives 14,000 to 15,000 distinct CDR3 sequences. The same sample was also used in a study of T cell repertoires in aging, cancer and after chemotherapy.

Sequenced material: peripheral blood. The receptor set was obtained from a human donor in good health.

The J gene is TRBJ2-1, the V gene TRBV5-6; TCRdb's D call, TRBD1, is unchecked because there is no DNA. The CDR3 totals 14 residues. Germline V gene data show CDR1 as SGHDT and CDR2 as YYEEEE. The CDR3 loop is CASTLGSGGHEQFF.

The chain uses TRBV30 and TRBJ1-5. CDR1 and CDR2 (germline): GTSNPN, SVGIG (reference sequence). CDR3 length equals 13 residues. The CDR3 loop is CAWSVNSNQPQHF.

This sequence joins TRBV10-2 and TRBJ1-4; TCRdb picks TRBD1, but there is no DNA to check that call. CDR3 size: 15 residues. Per the germline V gene, CDR1 is WSHSY and CDR2 is SAAADI. CDR3 region: CASSPPGATNEKLFF.

V gene TRBV12-3 or TRBV12-4 combines with J gene TRBJ1-1. This CDR3 comprises 12 residues. The CDR3 sequence: CATVLSGTEAFF.

CDR3 protein: CASSLWGRNGGELFF. This chain uses TRBV7-6 with TRBJ2-2. The CDR3 length is 15 residues. Germline-derived CDR1 and CDR2 are SGHVS and FNYEAQ.

The rearrangement links TRBV5-6 to TRBJ2-7; TCRdb reports TRBD1, a call that lacks DNA to check it against. Germline CDR1 SGHDT, CDR2 YYEEEE. This CDR3 contains 13 residues. The CDR3 reads CASSFGTAAEQYF.

This rearrangement joins TRBV6-5 to TRBJ2-5; as DNA is missing, the TRBD2 call by TCRdb cannot be tested. This CDR3 is 16 amino acids long. CDR1 and CDR2 (germline): MNHEY, SVGAGI. This CDR3 reads CASSKTSGSWQETQYF.

The chain employs TRBV7-9 and TRBJ2-3; TCRdb's D call of TRBD1 is untestable without DNA. Germline CDR1 reads SEHNR; CDR2 reads FQNEAQ (reference sequence). The length of the CDR3 is 13 residues. The CDR3 spells CASSKPRGDTQYF.

The chain joins TRBV19 to TRBJ2-7; TCRdb indicates TRBD2, and absent DNA this call remains unverified. The CDR3 is 16 amino acids. Germline V gene data show CDR1 as LNHDA and CDR2 as SQIVND (reference sequence). CDR3 loop: CASSISPGTSAYEQYF.

Frequency places this clonotype as medium-sized. V and J are TRBV29-1 and TRBJ2-1; checking the TCRdb D call of TRBD2 is not possible without DNA. Germline V gives CDR1 SQVTM, CDR2 ANQGSEA. This CDR3 region has 12 residues. The CDR3 is CSVGRRGDEQFF.

The chain carries TRBV19 and TRBJ1-1. Germline assignment: CDR1 LNHDA and CDR2 SQIVND (reference sequence). The CDR3 runs 14 residues. CDR3 sequence: CASSIRDWNTEAFF. Filled out from reference TRBV19 and TRBJ1-1, the complete variable domain reads DGGITQSPKYLFRKEGQNVTLSCEQNLNHDAMYWYRQDPGQGLRLIYYSQIVNDFQKGDIAEGYSVSREKKESFPLTVTSAQKNPTAFYLCASSIRDWNTEAFFGQGTRLTVV.